These 19 T cell receptor beta chains share one sample of origin, sequenced in a study of shared clonotypes between healthy human individuals. TCRdb keeps only in-frame clones here, not all; method: immunoSEQ multiplex PCR. The data show approximately 980,000 clones, 76% seen once. The sequencing input was memory CD4+ T cells sorted from blood. Subset of the sample: CD45RA-negative fraction. The receptor source for this set is a man aged 18 to 29 in good health.

This chain uses TRBV7-6 with TRBJ2-3, with D tentatively TRBD1 or TRBD2 (5 bases each). Germline V gives CDR1 SGHVS, CDR2 FNYEAQ. The CDR3 extends over 14 amino acids. Trimming removed 5 bases at V and 0 bases at J, with 9 bases between. This CDR3 reads CASSGTTSTDTQYF. CDR3 in DNA: TGTGCCAGCAGCGGGACCACTAGCACAGATACGCAGTATTTT.

The chain has TRBV5-6 and TRBJ2-1; TRBD2 might be the D (5 bases). The V gene lost 1 base and the J gene lost 4 bases, with 18 bases spanning the gap. This CDR3 is 17 amino acids long. The V gene's germline CDR1 is SGHDT and CDR2 YYEEEE. The CDR3 region has the DNA TGTGCCAGCAGCTTGTGGGGAGAGGGAGTATATTACAATGAGCAGTTCTTC. This sequence encodes CASSLWGEGVYYNEQFF.

On this clone itself: One junction end disagrees with the germline gene, perhaps due to a read error. This chain uses TRBV7-7 with TRBJ2-1; D possibly corresponds to TRBD2 (6 bases). This CDR3 has 15 residues. Germline-derived CDR1 and CDR2 are SSHAT and FNYEAQ (reference sequence). The CDR3 is CASSLAQGGYNEQFF. The CDR3 DNA follows: TGTGCTAGCAGCTTAGCGCAGGGAGGCTACAATGAGCAGTTCTTC.

V usage is TRBV7-2 and J usage is TRBJ2-1; 14 positions agree with TRBD2. Germline CDR1 reads SGHTA; CDR2 reads FQGNSA. V dropped 4 bases and J dropped 9; count of bases not matched to a gene: 8. The length of the CDR3 is 16 residues. CDR3 amino acids: CASSYGTSGRVVEQFF. In DNA form, the CDR3 reads TGTGCCAGCAGCTACGGGACTAGCGGGAGAGTGGTTGAGCAGTTCTTC.

The table lists this clone with a few counts. V usage is TRBV4-1 and J usage is TRBJ1-5; 7 bases align to TRBD1. Trimming at V came to 1 base and at J to 6 bases, leaving 9 bases not matched to a gene. This CDR3 is 16 amino acids long. Germline loops: CDR1 MGHRA, CDR2 YSYEKL. The CDR3 protein is CASSQGWAGGSQPQHF. CDR3 DNA sequence: TGCGCCAGCAGCCAAGGGTGGGCAGGGGGAAGTCAGCCCCAGCATTTT.

The chain has TRBV7-2 and TRBJ2-5; TRBD1 might be the D (5 bases). The J call may be wrong; the DNA end is better matched by TRBJ2-7. This CDR3 has 14 residues. Looked up from germline, CDR1 is SGHTA and CDR2 is FQGNSA. The CDR3 protein is CASSLEKGPYEQYF. The CDR3 nucleotides are TGTGCCAGCAGCTTAGAAAAGGGGCCCTACGAGCAGTACTTC.

This clone occurred a few times. The sample carries other DNA sequences with the same CDR3. This sequence joins TRBV11-2 and TRBJ2-5; maybe TRBD1 (5 bases). V dropped 5 bases and J dropped 2 bases, with 9 bases sitting between them. This CDR3 region has 13 residues. Germline CDR1 reads SGHAT; CDR2 reads FQNNGV. CDR3 sequence: CASSLDRQETQYF. The CDR3 DNA is TGTGCCAGCAGCCTTGACAGACAAGAGACCCAGTACTTC.

Only one count was recorded for this clone. The CDR3 protein is CASSLLGGGPDNEQFF. CDR3 sequence (DNA): TGTGCCAGCAGTTTATTAGGCGGGGGGCCCGACAATGAGCAGTTCTTC. The gene calls are TRBV28 and TRBJ2-1; TRBD2 agrees at 8 bases. This CDR3 contains 16 residues. V shed 1 base and J 5 bases; nucleotides not matched to a gene: 7. Germline CDR1 reads MDHEN; CDR2 reads SYDVKM.

The V gene is TRBV4-1, the J gene TRBJ1-4, with TRBD1 matching over 10 bases. V was clipped by 1 base and J by 1 base; unmatched bases: 0. Germline values: CDR1 MGHRA, CDR2 YSYEKL. The CDR3 runs 16 residues. As DNA, the CDR3 is TGCGCCAGCAGCCAAGGGACAGGGGGAACTAATGAAAAACTGTTTTTT. Translating it yields CASSQGTGGTNEKLFF.

In this sample, this clone turned up a few times. The V gene is TRBV28, the J gene TRBJ1-1; no clear D gene. Germline CDR1 MDHEN, CDR2 SYDVKM. Trimming shortened V by 7 bases and J by 5 bases, and 8 bases separated the two germline ends. The CDR3 contains 11 residues. CDR3 sequence: CASTNPTEAFF. The CDR3 coding sequence is TGTGCCAGCACCAACCCGACTGAAGCTTTCTTT.

This chain connects TRBV6-1 to TRBJ1-2, with D unresolved. The CDR3 covers 13 residues. Trimming took off 5 bases at V and 4 bases at J, with 11 bases between the two ends. Per the germline V gene, CDR1 is MNHNS and CDR2 is SASEGT. This CDR3 reads CASSTRSTYGYTF. CDR3 in DNA: TGTGCCAGCAGTACGAGGTCGACCTATGGCTACACCTTC.

Points on this clone: Within the sample, other DNA sequences also encode this same CDR3. The chain employs TRBV5-1 and TRBJ2-5; TRBD2 agrees at 7 bases. Germline V gene sequence: CDR1 SGHRS, CDR2 YFSETQ. There are 15 residues in the CDR3. The J segment lost 4 bases and the V segment lost 2 bases, leaving 8 bases of the junction unmatched. CDR3 sequence reads: CASSLSGGRGETQYF. The CDR3 bases are TGCGCCAGCAGCTTATCAGGCGGGAGAGGAGAGACCCAGTACTTC.

V gene TRBV9 combines with J gene TRBJ1-5; D gene unclear. Germline V gene data show CDR1 as SGDLS and CDR2 as YYNGEE. V was shortened by 2 bases and J by 3 bases, with 15 bases between the two germline ends. The CDR3 runs to 16 residues. CDR3 in amino acids: CASSVPSRTYNQPQHF. CDR3 nucleotides: TGTGCCAGCAGCGTCCCTTCGCGTACGTACAATCAGCCCCAGCATTTT.

The chain couples TRBV21-1 to TRBJ2-1; the table gives TRBD1 as D, unverified against the DNA. TRBV21-1 is flagged as a pseudogene. This CDR3 region has 19 residues. Written as DNA, the CDR3 is TGTGCCAGCATCTACGACCCTCCGGACAGGGCCTCCGACTACAATGAGCAGTTCTTC. It encodes CASIYDPPDRASDYNEQFF.

CDR3 in DNA: TGTGCCAGCAAGGGACGGGGGCCGGGGAATTCACCCCTCCACTTT. Translating it yields CASKGRGPGNSPLHF. The gene calls are TRBV27 and TRBJ1-6, with a weak D call TRBD1 (6 bases). The V gene's germline CDR1 is MNHEY and CDR2 SMNVEV (reference sequence). CDR3 length equals 15 residues. Trimming took 7 bases from V and 7 from J, leaving 17 bases between them.

The chain has TRBV2 and TRBJ1-4; tentative D call: TRBD1 (6 bases). Germline-derived CDR1 and CDR2 are SNHLY and FYNNEI. The CDR3 runs 13 residues. With 8 bases removed from V and 12 bases from J, the gap between germline ends came to 19 bases. CDR3 sequence reads: CASGVQGLRELFF. The CDR3, as DNA: TGTGCCAGCGGGGTTCAGGGGTTAAGGGAACTGTTTTTT.

Only a few counts were recorded for this clone. Distinct nucleotide sequences in the sample also encode this CDR3. The chain couples TRBV19 to TRBJ2-5, with D possibly matching TRBD2 (6 bases). This CDR3 comprises 13 residues. From germline, CDR1 is LNHDA and CDR2 SQIVND (reference sequence). The V end was cut by 1 base, the J end by 3 bases, with 6 bases between. CDR3 in DNA: TGTGCCAGTAGTATAGGGGGGGAAGAGACCCAGTACTTC. This translates into CASSIGGEETQYF.

V is TRBV6-6 and J is TRBJ1-5; D call uncertain. The CDR3 has 14 amino acids. Trimming removed 4 bases at V and 1 base at J, with 8 bases between. CDR1 and CDR2 from the germline V gene are MNHNY and SVGAGI (reference sequence). The DNA of the CDR3 is TGTGCCAGCAGTTTAACAGTAAGCAATCAGCCCCAGCATTTT. This translates into CASSLTVSNQPQHF.

This clone was recorded only once. CDR3 sequence: CASSLTASGDTDTQYF. Here the CDR3 DNA reads TGTGCCAGCAGTTTGACGGCTAGCGGGGACACAGATACGCAGTATTTT. This sequence joins TRBV28 and TRBJ2-3; 9 bases fit TRBD2. Germline trimming cut 3 bases from V and 2 bases from J; bases unmatched to any gene: 6. This CDR3 is built from 16 residues. The germline V gene encodes CDR1 MDHEN and CDR2 SYDVKM.